The 19 T cell receptor beta chains presented below share a single source sample, sequenced in a study of blood T cells in healthy people across ages. Combining a sample-barcoded 5' primer with a J-beta primer mix, a second PCR ran for about 7 to 11 cycles. TCRdb reprocessed the 5' RACE reads via MiXCR and lists one record per CDR3 protein. The sample lists approximately 800,000 distinct CDR3 sequences; just under 25% were seen once. The same data also contributed to another study, on T cells of mothers and their children.

The sequenced sample was blood. Receptor source: a boy between 10 and 17 years old in good health.

The chain carries TRBV7-3 and TRBJ2-6, with D unresolved. Germline CDR1 and CDR2: SGHTA and FQGTGA. V was clipped by 5 bases and J by 2 bases, with 10 bases between them. The CDR3 spans 15 residues. DNA for the CDR3: TGTGCCAGCAGCCCGCAGATAACTGGGGCCAACGTCCTGACTTTC. This encodes CASSPQITGANVLTF.

This clonotype was seen a handful of times. The V call is TRBV4-2, the J call TRBJ1-6, with D uncertain. Germline assignment: CDR1 LGHNA and CDR2 YNFKEQ. V dropped 0 bases and J dropped 9 bases, with 15 bases sitting between them. The CDR3 consists of 16 residues. The CDR3 is CASSQDPRESISPLHF. CDR3 nucleotides: TGTGCCAGCAGCCAAGATCCCCGGGAGAGTATTTCACCCCTCCACTTT.

This clonotype was detected only a few times. CDR3 DNA sequence: TGTGCCACCAGTGCCGGGGACAGCTATAATTCACCCCTCCACTTT. Its protein product is CATSAGDSYNSPLHF. The V and J genes are TRBV15 and TRBJ1-6; 7 bases fit TRBD1. V shed 6 bases, J shed 3 bases, and the junction held 5 bases outside the gene matches. CDR3 length: 15 residues. Germline lookup yields CDR1 LNHNV and CDR2 YYDKDF (reference sequence).

This chain links TRBV29-1 with TRBJ2-5; TRBD2 might be the D (7 bases). The DNA end is a closer match to TRBJ2-1, so the J assignment may be wrong. This CDR3 spans 13 amino acids. Germline values: CDR1 SQVTM, CDR2 ANQGSEA. CDR3 region: CSACGTGGDEQFF. The CDR3 nucleotides are TGCAGCGCCTGCGGAACGGGGGGCGATGAGCAGTTCTTC.

This chain links TRBV7-8 with TRBJ1-4; possible D gene TRBD1, 5 bases. Trimming took off 5 bases at V and 7 bases at J, with 23 bases between the two ends. The CDR3 contains 17 residues. Germline V CDR1 and CDR2: SGHVS, FQNEAQ. CDR3 loop: CASSLRTGDSGREKLFF. DNA for the CDR3: TGTGCCAGCAGCCTACGGACTGGGGACTCCGGACGTGAAAAACTGTTTTTT.

The V and J genes are TRBV7-8 and TRBJ1-6; D is unclear. Germline lookup yields CDR1 SGHVS and CDR2 FQNEAQ. Trimming shortened V by 6 bases and J by 0 bases, and 15 bases separated the two germline ends. This CDR3 is built from 17 residues. CDR3 bases: TGTGCCAGCAGGGAGGTCCCTTTGAGCTCCTATAATTCACCCCTCCACTTT. Its protein product is CASREVPLSSYNSPLHF.

This clonotype occurred a few times. A read error may explain this, as a much larger clone is one base away. V usage is TRBV7-9 and J usage is TRBJ2-7; D perhaps matches TRBD1 (5 bases). This CDR3 is built from 16 residues. From germline, CDR1 is SEHNR and CDR2 FQNEAQ (reference sequence). Between the trimmed V and J ends, which lost 0 bases and 2 bases, there was a span of 14 bases. CDR3: CASSLAGMQGAYEQYF. DNA of the CDR3: TGTGCCAGCAGCTTAGCCGGTATGCAGGGCGCCTACGAGCAGTACTTC.

There are a few counts of this clonotype. The chain recombines TRBV2 with TRBJ2-1, with a possible D match to TRBD1 (5 bases). With 1 base removed from V and 13 bases from J, the gap between germline ends came to 20 bases. This CDR3 comprises 15 residues. CDR1 SNHLY and CDR2 FYNNEI come from the germline V gene. The CDR3 DNA follows: TGTGCCAGCAGTGAAGTTTTAGGGGTAGCTGGTGAACAGTTCTTC. As protein: CASSEVLGVAGEQFF.

This clonotype was counted between two and nine times. The chain combines TRBV2 with TRBJ2-2; D uncertain. Germline CDR1 reads SNHLY; CDR2 reads FYNNEI. The CDR3 is made up of 12 amino acids. The V gene lost 6 bases and the J gene lost 1 base, with 3 bases spanning the gap. The CDR3 DNA sequence: TGTGCCAGCAGAAGGAACACCGGGGAGCTGTTTTTT. Protein product: CASRRNTGELFF.

This clonotype came up a few times. V and J are TRBV5-6 and TRBJ2-1; D uncertain. Trimming left V 6 bases short and J 0 bases short, with 10 bases between. The CDR3 runs 14 residues. Looked up from germline, CDR1 is SGHDT and CDR2 is YYEEEE. The CDR3 nucleotides are TGTGCCAGCAACTCAGCAGGCTCCTACAATGAGCAGTTCTTC. Residues: CASNSAGSYNEQFF.

V gene TRBV15 combines with J gene TRBJ2-1, with D maybe TRBD2 (7 bases). Germline assignment: CDR1 LNHNV and CDR2 YYDKDF (reference sequence). The CDR3 consists of 13 residues. Trimming took 8 bases from V and 6 from J, leaving 14 bases between them. The CDR3 bases are TGTGCCACCGCGGGGGCCCTAACCAATGAGCAGTTCTTC. It yields the protein CATAGALTNEQFF.

This clonotype was observed a few times. This chain links TRBV29-1 with TRBJ2-7; the D is unclear. The CDR3 has 13 residues. V was clipped by 0 bases and J by 1 base, with 7 bases between them. Germline CDR1 reads SQVTM; CDR2 reads ANQGSEA. The CDR3 bases are TGCAGCGTTGAAGATGGCCAATCCTACGAGCAGTACTTC. This gives the protein CSVEDGQSYEQYF.

The V and J genes are TRBV29-1 and TRBJ2-2; no clear D. The germline gives CDR1 SQVTM, CDR2 ANQGSEA. The CDR3 is 11 residues long. V lost 5 bases and J 7 bases, leaving 8 bases between the germline ends. In nucleotides, the CDR3 is TGCAGCGTTCCAACTGGCGGGGAGCTGTTTTTT. Translation: CSVPTGGELFF.

The chain joins TRBV15 to TRBJ1-3, with D tentatively TRBD1 (5 bases). Germline-derived CDR1 and CDR2 are LNHNV and YYDKDF (reference sequence). The V gene lost 3 bases and the J gene lost 0 bases, with 6 bases spanning the gap. The CDR3 runs to 14 residues. The CDR3 reads CATSRGDSGNTIYF. As DNA, the CDR3 is TGTGCCACCAGCAGGGGGGACTCTGGAAACACCATATATTTT.

This chain uses TRBV12-3 or TRBV12-4 with TRBJ1-6; no definite D call. This CDR3 contains 12 residues. Trimming cost V 3 bases and J 11 bases, with 8 bases left between them. In DNA, the CDR3 is TGTGCCAGCAGTTTTCCAGGAGCACCCCTCCACTTT. Translating gives CASSFPGAPLHF.

The CDR3 protein is CASSQDPGRATEGYTF. The CDR3 coding sequence is TGCGCCAGCAGCCAAGATCCAGGCAGGGCTACGGAAGGCTACACCTTC. The V call is TRBV4-1, the J call TRBJ1-2; perhaps TRBD1 as D (5 bases). Trimming shortened V by 0 bases and J by 8 bases, and 19 bases separated the two germline ends. The germline V gene has CDR1 MGHRA and CDR2 YSYEKL. This CDR3 region has 16 residues.

The chain carries TRBV27 and TRBJ2-1, with a possible D match to TRBD2 (5 bases). Germline assignment: CDR1 MNHEY and CDR2 SMNVEV (reference sequence). The CDR3 covers 14 residues. V lost 2 bases and J 6 bases, leaving 11 bases between the germline ends. The DNA of the CDR3 is TGTGCCAGCAGTTTAACCTACGAGGGCAATGAGCAGTTCTTC. Translation: CASSLTYEGNEQFF.

This clonotype has only a few counts. This chain uses TRBV9 with TRBJ2-5; D not certain. TRBJ2-1 explains the end of the DNA better; the J call may be wrong. In germline, CDR1 is SGDLS, CDR2 YYNGEE. This CDR3 contains 16 residues. In DNA, the CDR3 is TGTGCCAGCAGCGTAGTGGGTCCCCATCAAGACAATGAGCAGTTCTTC. Translating gives CASSVVGPHQDNEQFF.

This clonotype was observed a few times. The gene calls are TRBV29-1 and TRBJ2-1, with TRBD2 matching over 7 bases. The CDR3 length is 14 residues. Germline values: CDR1 SQVTM, CDR2 ANQGSEA. Losses at the gene ends were 3 bases for V and 5 bases for J; bases not matched to a gene: 7. The CDR3 DNA follows: TGCAGCGTTGAGGTGGGAGGGCCCAACAATGAGCAGTTCTTC. It yields the protein CSVEVGGPNNEQFF.